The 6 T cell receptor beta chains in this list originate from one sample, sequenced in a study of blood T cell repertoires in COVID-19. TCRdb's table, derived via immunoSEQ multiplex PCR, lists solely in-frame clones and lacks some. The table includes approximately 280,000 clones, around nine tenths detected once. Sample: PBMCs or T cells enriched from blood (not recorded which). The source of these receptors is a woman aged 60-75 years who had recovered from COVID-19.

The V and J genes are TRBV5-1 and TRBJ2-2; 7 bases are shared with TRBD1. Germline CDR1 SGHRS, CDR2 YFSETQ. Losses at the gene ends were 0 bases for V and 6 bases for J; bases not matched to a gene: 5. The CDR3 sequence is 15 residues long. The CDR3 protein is CASSLGQGVPGELFF. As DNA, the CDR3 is TGCGCCAGCAGCTTGGGACAGGGAGTACCCGGGGAGCTGTTTTTT.

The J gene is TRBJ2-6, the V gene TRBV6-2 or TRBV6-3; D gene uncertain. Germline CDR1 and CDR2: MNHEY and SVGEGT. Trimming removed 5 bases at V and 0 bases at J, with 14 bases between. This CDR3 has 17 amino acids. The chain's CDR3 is CASSSTLLSSGANVLTF. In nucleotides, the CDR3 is TGTGCCAGCAGTAGCACTCTACTGAGCTCTGGGGCCAACGTCCTGACTTTC.

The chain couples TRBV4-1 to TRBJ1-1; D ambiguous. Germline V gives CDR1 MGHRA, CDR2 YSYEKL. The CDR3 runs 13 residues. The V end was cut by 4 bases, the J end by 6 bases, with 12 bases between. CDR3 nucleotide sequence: TGCGCCAGCAGCCTGGGCCAGGATCCTGAAGCTTTCTTT. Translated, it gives CASSLGQDPEAFF.

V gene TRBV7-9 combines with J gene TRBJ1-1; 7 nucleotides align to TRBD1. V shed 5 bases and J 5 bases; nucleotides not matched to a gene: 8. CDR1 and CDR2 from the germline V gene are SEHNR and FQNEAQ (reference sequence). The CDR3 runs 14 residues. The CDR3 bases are TGTGCCAGCAGCCCTCAGGGACAGAGGACTGAAGCTTTCTTT. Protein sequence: CASSPQGQRTEAFF.

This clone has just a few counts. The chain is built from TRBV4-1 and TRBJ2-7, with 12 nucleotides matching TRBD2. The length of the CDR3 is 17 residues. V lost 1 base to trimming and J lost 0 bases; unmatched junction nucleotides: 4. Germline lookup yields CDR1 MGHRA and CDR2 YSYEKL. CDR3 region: CASSQGGLAGPSYEQYF. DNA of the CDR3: TGCGCCAGCAGCCAAGGCGGACTAGCGGGGCCCTCCTACGAGCAGTACTTC.

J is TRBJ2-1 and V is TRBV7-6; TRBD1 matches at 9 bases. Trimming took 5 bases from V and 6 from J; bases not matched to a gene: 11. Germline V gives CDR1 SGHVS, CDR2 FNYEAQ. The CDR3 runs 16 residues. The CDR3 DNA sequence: TGTGCCAGCAGCCTTTATCCCGGGACAGGGTTCAATGAGCAGTTCTTC. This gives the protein CASSLYPGTGFNEQFF.